The sample holds a few counts of the clone carrying this TCR beta chain. Its specificity is unknown. The data were obtained in a study of identical twins. The study, taken as a whole, reports: Abundant beta clonotypes from cord blood bore fewer insertions; memory repertoires lacked this pattern. For out-of-frame beta sequences, excess twin sharing was weaker.

A template switching step contributed a universal primer site, while unique molecular identifiers were present in the cDNA. MiXCR, applied by TCRdb to the 5' RACE reads, yields one record per CDR3 protein. This sample has 500,000 or so distinct CDR3 sequences, with 14% found just once. The CDR3 consists of 13 residues. CDR1 SGHTA and CDR2 FQGTGA come from the germline V gene. The V end was cut by 2 bases, the J end by 7 bases, with 9 bases between. This same sample was also taken into another study, of yellow fever vaccine responses in identical twins. This second report adds: Twins' vaccine T cell responses reportedly seemed partly convergent and partly personalized.

This chain connects TRBV7-3 to TRBJ2-1; D ambiguous. The receptor was derived from a woman in her late teens or twenties in good health. The sequenced material came from CD4+ T cells sorted from blood. CDR3 sequence reads: CASSLPSLNEQFF. The CDR3 region has the DNA TGTGCCAGCAGCTTACCATCTTTGAATGAGCAGTTCTTC.